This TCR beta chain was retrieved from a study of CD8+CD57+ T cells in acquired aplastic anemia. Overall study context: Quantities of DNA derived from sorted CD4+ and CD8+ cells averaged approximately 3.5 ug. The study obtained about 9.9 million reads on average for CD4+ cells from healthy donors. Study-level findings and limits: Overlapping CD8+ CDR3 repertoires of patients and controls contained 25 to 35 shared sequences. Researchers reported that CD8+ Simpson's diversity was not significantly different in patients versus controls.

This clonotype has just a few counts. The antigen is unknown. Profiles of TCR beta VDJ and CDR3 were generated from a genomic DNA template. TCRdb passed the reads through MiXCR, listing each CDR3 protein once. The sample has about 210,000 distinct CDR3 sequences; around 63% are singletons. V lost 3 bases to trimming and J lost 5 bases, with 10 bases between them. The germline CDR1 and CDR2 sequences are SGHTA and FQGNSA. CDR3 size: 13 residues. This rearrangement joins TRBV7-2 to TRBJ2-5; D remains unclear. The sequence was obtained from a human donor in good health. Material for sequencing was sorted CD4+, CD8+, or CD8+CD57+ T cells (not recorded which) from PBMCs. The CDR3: CASSFMGGETQYF. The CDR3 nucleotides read TGTGCCAGCAGCTTTATGGGCGGCGAGACCCAGTACTTC.